This T cell receptor (beta chain) originates from a study of T cell repertoires in cytomegalovirus infection. Worth noting for this clonotype: Its target is not known.

TCRdb re-called the reads with MiXCR, one entry per CDR3 protein. The sample has 150,000 or so distinct CDR3 sequences; around 32% are singletons. The CDR3 runs to 14 residues. V dropped 5 bases and J dropped 11; count of bases not matched to a gene: 10. Germline V gene sequence: CDR1 SGHVS, CDR2 FQNEAQ. The source of this sequence is a human donor in good health (CMV status not recorded). Some clones in this sample may be carry-over from other donors' samples. The chain is built from TRBV7-8 and TRBJ2-5; 11 nucleotides agree with TRBD2. Sequencing used CD8+ T cells from cultured PBMCs, obtained from culture after CMV antigen stimulation. CDR3 nucleotide sequence: TGTGCCAGCAGCCCTCTAGCGGGGGGATCTTATCAGTACTTC. Translation: CASSPLAGGSYQYF.